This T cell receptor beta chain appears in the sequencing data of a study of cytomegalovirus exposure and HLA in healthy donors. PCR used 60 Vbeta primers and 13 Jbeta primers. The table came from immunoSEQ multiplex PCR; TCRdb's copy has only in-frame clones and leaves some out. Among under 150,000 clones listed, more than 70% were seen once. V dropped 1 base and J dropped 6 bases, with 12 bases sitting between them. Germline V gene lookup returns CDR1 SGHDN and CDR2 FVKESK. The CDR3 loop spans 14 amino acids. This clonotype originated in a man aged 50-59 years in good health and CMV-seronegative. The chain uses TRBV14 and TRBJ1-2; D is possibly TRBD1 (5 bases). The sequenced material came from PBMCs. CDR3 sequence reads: CASSQGRQSHGYTF. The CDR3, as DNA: TGTGCCAGCAGCCAAGGCCGACAGTCACATGGCTACACCTTC.